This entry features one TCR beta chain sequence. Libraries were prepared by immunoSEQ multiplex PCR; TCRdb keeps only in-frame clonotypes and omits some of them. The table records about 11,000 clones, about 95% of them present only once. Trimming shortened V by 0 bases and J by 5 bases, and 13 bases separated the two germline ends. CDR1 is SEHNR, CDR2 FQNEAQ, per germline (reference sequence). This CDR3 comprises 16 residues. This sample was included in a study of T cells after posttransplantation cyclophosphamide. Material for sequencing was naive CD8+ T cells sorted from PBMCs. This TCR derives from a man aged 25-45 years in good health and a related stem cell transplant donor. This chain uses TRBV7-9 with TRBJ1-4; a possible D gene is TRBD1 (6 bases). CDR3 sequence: CASSLARGGTNEKLFF. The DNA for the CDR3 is TGTGCCAGCAGCTTAGCGCGCGGGGGGACAAATGAAAAACTGTTTTTT.